This TCR beta chain was obtained from a study of cytomegalovirus exposure and HLA in healthy donors. Germline-derived CDR1 and CDR2 are SNHLY and FYNNEI. The germline V and J ends were trimmed by 7 bases and 4 bases, with 13 bases remaining between them. The CDR3 is 13 residues long. The table came from immunoSEQ multiplex PCR; TCRdb's copy has only in-frame clones and leaves some out. The sample consists of tens of thousands of clones, 90% to 95% of them appearing once. Input material: PBMCs. This sequence originates from a young woman in good health and CMV-seropositive. The chain is built from TRBV2 and TRBJ2-5; D perhaps matches TRBD2 (5 bases). CDR3 bases: TGTGCCAGCACACGTGGGAGTCTAGAGACCCAGTACTTC. Protein product: CASTRGSLETQYF.